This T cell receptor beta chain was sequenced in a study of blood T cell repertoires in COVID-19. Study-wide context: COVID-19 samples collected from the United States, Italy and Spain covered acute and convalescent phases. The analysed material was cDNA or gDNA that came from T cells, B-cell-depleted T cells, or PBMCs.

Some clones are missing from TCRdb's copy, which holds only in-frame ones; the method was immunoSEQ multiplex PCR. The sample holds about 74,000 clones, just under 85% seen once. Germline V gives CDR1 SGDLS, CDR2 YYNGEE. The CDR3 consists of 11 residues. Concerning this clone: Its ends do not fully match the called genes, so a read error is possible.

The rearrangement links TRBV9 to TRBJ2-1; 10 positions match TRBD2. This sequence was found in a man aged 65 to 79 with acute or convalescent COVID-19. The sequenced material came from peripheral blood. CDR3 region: CASSLAGVVVF. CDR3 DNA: TGTGCCAGCAGCCTAGCGGGGGTTGTGGTCTTC.